The present T cell receptor beta chain was sequenced within a study of blood T cell repertoires in COVID-19. The wider study: Samples taken during acute and convalescent COVID-19 were collected in the United States, Italy and Spain. From T cells, B-cell-depleted T cells, or PBMCs came the material, which was cDNA or gDNA.

Original analysis: Quantification of nucleated cells was approximated via reference gene primer amplification. Profiled with immunoSEQ multiplex PCR; TCRdb holds only in-frame clones, not every one. V and J calls and clone size come straight from that table; D and trimming were deduced from the DNA. The sample consists of 93,000 or so clones, 75% to 90% of them appearing once. Germline CDR1 is SEHNR and CDR2 is FQNEAQ (reference sequence). The CDR3 spans 15 residues. The trim removed 5 bases at V and 3 bases at J, leaving 5 bases unmatched. Sequenced input: peripheral blood. This clonotype originated in a human donor in a cohort sampled during active or convalescent COVID-19. This chain connects TRBV7-9 to TRBJ2-2; 8 nucleotides agree with TRBD2. The CDR3 here is CASSRGRGDTGELFF. The CDR3 DNA reads as TGTGCCAGCAGCCGCGGGCGGGGGGACACCGGGGAGCTGTTTTTT.